These 17 T cell receptor beta chains share one sample of origin, sequenced in a study of T cells in Graves' hyperthyroidism and ophthalmopathy. The TCR beta CDR3 regions underwent amplification using RNA transcripts as the source. Initially, a first-round RT-PCR of the TCR CDR3 employed the HTBI primer set. Using its own MiXCR run on the multiplex PCR reads, TCRdb lists one record per CDR3 protein. The table has under 650,000 distinct CDR3 sequences, around 15% seen once. Sequencing used blood. These receptors all come from a woman in her 30s with Graves' hyperthyroidism.

The chain joins TRBV7-2 to TRBJ1-5, with 7 positions matching TRBD1. The CDR3 extends over 17 amino acids. CDR1 SGHTA and CDR2 FQGNSA come from the germline V gene. The trim removed 2 bases at V and 3 bases at J, leaving 10 bases unmatched. CDR3 loop: CASSLFVYQGVNQPQHF. The CDR3 DNA sequence: TGTGCCAGCAGCTTATTCGTCTACCAGGGGGTCAATCAGCCCCAGCATTTT.

Worth noting for this clonotype: Just one base apart from a much larger clone, this may be a read error. V usage is TRBV28 and J usage is TRBJ2-5; 7 bases fit TRBD1. Losses at the gene ends were 5 bases for V and 7 bases for J; bases not matched to a gene: 10. This CDR3 contains 14 residues. The germline gives CDR1 MDHEN, CDR2 SYDVKM. This CDR3 reads CASSLNRGWGTQYF. CDR3 bases: TGTGCCAGCAGTCTTAACAGGGGCTGGGGGACCCAGTACTTC.

This clonotype was seen at least ten times. The genes are TRBV2 and TRBJ2-2; tentative D call: TRBD1 (6 bases). CDR1 SNHLY and CDR2 FYNNEI come from the germline V gene. CDR3 length: 15 amino acids. The V gene lost 2 bases and the J gene lost 6 bases, with 13 bases spanning the gap. The CDR3 sequence: CASSEQGSHAGELFF. CDR3 nucleotides: TGTGCCAGCAGTGAACAGGGGAGTCACGCCGGGGAGCTGTTTTTT.

The sample holds a few counts of this clonotype. The CDR3 is CSARGGRGTGDNEQFF. The CDR3 DNA reads TGCAGTGCTAGAGGCGGGCGGGGTACCGGGGACAATGAGCAGTTCTTC. The chain links TRBV20-1 to TRBJ2-1; a possible D gene is TRBD2 (6 bases). CDR3 length equals 16 residues. Trimming left V 1 base short and J 5 bases short, with 18 bases between. Germline values: CDR1 DFQATT, CDR2 SNEGSKA (reference sequence).

This clonotype was recorded at least ten times. V usage is TRBV11-2 and J usage is TRBJ2-4; D is undetermined. Germline V gene data show CDR1 as SGHAT and CDR2 as FQNNGV. There are 11 residues in the CDR3. V lost 4 bases to trimming and J lost 2 bases, with 0 bases between them. The DNA of the CDR3 is TGTGCCAGCAGCTCCAAAAACATTCAGTACTTC. Its translation is CASSSKNIQYF.

This clonotype occurred many times. This chain links TRBV5-1 with TRBJ2-7; weak D call: TRBD2 (6 bases). The germline CDR1 and CDR2 sequences are SGHRS and YFSETQ. V lost 3 bases and J lost 5, with 12 bases in between. CDR3 size: 13 residues. The CDR3 sequence: CASSYAPGDEQYF. For the CDR3, the DNA is TGCGCCAGCAGCTATGCCCCGGGGGACGAGCAGTACTTC.

Comment on this clonotype: The junction shows a germline mismatch at one end, possibly a read error. J is TRBJ1-1 and V is TRBV6-5; D uncertain. The CDR3 loop spans 13 amino acids. Germline CDR1 MNHEY, CDR2 SVGAGI. The CDR3 protein is CASSLQGNTAAFF. CDR3 DNA: TGTGCCAGCAGTTTACAAGGTAACACTGCAGCTTTCTTT.

This clonotype was detected many times. The V call is TRBV28, the J call TRBJ1-6; TRBD1 aligns across 7 bases. The CDR3 is 12 residues long. CDR1 and CDR2 (germline): MDHEN, SYDVKM. J gave up 9 bases and V 6 bases, and 2 bases lay outside the gene matches. CDR3 in amino acids: CASRQGGSPLHF. CDR3 DNA sequence: TGTGCCAGCAGGCAGGGGGGTTCACCCCTCCACTTT. Supplemented by reference TRBV28 and TRBJ1-6, the full variable domain reads DVKVTQSSRYLVKRTGEKVFLECVQDMDHENMFWYRQDPGLGLRLIYFSYDVKMKEKGDIPEGYSVSREKKERFSLILESASTNQTSMYLCASRQGGSPLHFGNGTRLTVT.

This clonotype was observed many times. The chain carries TRBV28 and TRBJ2-7; no clear D gene. Germline values: CDR1 MDHEN, CDR2 SYDVKM. Trimming cost V 2 bases and J 1 base, with 12 bases left between them. This CDR3 comprises 15 residues. CDR3 sequence (DNA): TGTGCCAGCAGTTTACACCGGGTACGGTCCTACGAGCAGTACTTC. Its protein product is CASSLHRVRSYEQYF. The complete variable domain, with remaining parts taken from reference TRBV28 and TRBJ2-7, reads DVKVTQSSRYLVKRTGEKVFLECVQDMDHENMFWYRQDPGLGLRLIYFSYDVKMKEKGDIPEGYSVSREKKERFSLILESASTNQTSMYLCASSLHRVRSYEQYFGPGTRLTVT.

This chain uses TRBV6-1 with TRBJ1-1; 7 bases are a match to TRBD1. This CDR3 region has 14 residues. Germline values: CDR1 MNHNS, CDR2 SASEGT. V gave up 8 bases and J gave up 1 base; unmatched junction bases: 7. The CDR3 protein is CASRRGQSNTEAFF. The CDR3 bases are TGTGCCAGCCGTCGGGGACAGTCGAACACTGAAGCTTTCTTT.

In this sample, this clonotype turned up once. A much larger clone sits a single nucleotide away, making a read error possible. The chain couples TRBV5-1 to TRBJ1-1, with D possibly matching TRBD1 (5 bases). V was trimmed by 1 base and J by 2 bases, leaving 12 bases between them. The germline gives CDR1 SGHRS, CDR2 YFSETQ. There are 15 residues in the CDR3. DNA of the CDR3: TGCGCCAGCAGCTTGCCCCAGGGCCCTAACACTGAAGCTTTCTTT. As protein: CASSLPQGPNTEAFF.

At least ten counts were recorded for this clonotype. CDR3 in DNA: TGTGCCAGCAGCTTAGTGCGGGGCTCCACCGGGGAGCTGTTTTTT. Translation: CASSLVRGSTGELFF. The chain recombines TRBV11-3 with TRBJ2-2; a possible D gene is TRBD2 (6 bases). Germline values: CDR1 SGHNT, CDR2 YENEEA. The CDR3 contains 15 residues. The germline V and J ends were trimmed by 1 base and 4 bases, with 10 bases remaining between them.

Many counts were recorded for this clonotype. J is TRBJ2-7 and V is TRBV10-3, with 11 bases lining up with TRBD2. V shed 0 bases, J shed 7 bases, and the junction held 5 bases outside the gene matches. In germline, CDR1 is ENHRY, CDR2 SYGVKD. This CDR3 spans 15 amino acids. The CDR3 bases are TGTGCCATCAGTGAGTCTAGCGGGAGGGCCGGTGAGCAGTACTTC. Translated: CAISESSGRAGEQYF.

This clonotype was recorded many times. V usage is TRBV20-1 and J usage is TRBJ2-7, with a weak D call TRBD2 (6 bases). V dropped 5 bases and J dropped 4 bases, with 15 bases sitting between them. CDR1 and CDR2 from the germline V gene are DFQATT and SNEGSKA (reference sequence). The length of the CDR3 is 13 residues. CDR3 loop: CSAESDGGYEQYF. CDR3 sequence (DNA): TGCAGTGCTGAGAGTGACGGAGGGTACGAGCAGTACTTC.

This clonotype was counted a few times. This chain connects TRBV10-1 to TRBJ1-1; D is uncertain. V was trimmed by 6 bases and J by 2 bases, leaving 16 bases between them. The germline CDR1 and CDR2 sequences are WNHNN and SYGVQD (reference sequence). CDR3 length: 15 amino acids. The CDR3 DNA sequence: TGCGCCAGCAGCCCCCCGTCTACGGATAACACTGAAGCTTTCTTT. This translates into CASSPPSTDNTEAFF.

Many counts were recorded for this clonotype. The genes are TRBV28 and TRBJ2-7; 7 nucleotides line up with TRBD2. J was trimmed by 1 base and V by 7 bases; bases with no gene match: 4. The germline V gene has CDR1 MDHEN and CDR2 SYDVKM. The CDR3 contains 13 residues. The CDR3 loop is CASTLADSYEQYF. CDR3 nucleotide sequence: TGTGCCAGCACGCTAGCGGATTCCTACGAGCAGTACTTC.

This clonotype was found many times. The gene calls are TRBV12-3 or TRBV12-4 and TRBJ2-7; D uncertain. Trimming shortened V by 6 bases and J by 7 bases, and 13 bases separated the two germline ends. The CDR3 consists of 12 residues. CDR3 DNA: TGTGCCAGCAGCCTCCCCCTGGAGGAGCAGTACTTC. Translated, it gives CASSLPLEEQYF.